A single T cell receptor (beta chain) is shown here with its context. No antigen is known for it. The sample is drawn from a study of cytomegalovirus exposure and HLA in healthy donors. The PCR was carried out with 60 Vbeta primers and 13 Jbeta primers. The assay was immunoSEQ multiplex PCR, and TCRdb's table has in-frame clones only and misses some. The sample includes about 160,000 clones, approximately 78% seen only once; the top ten take 7.5% to 9%. Whole-study findings and limits: Because they were indistinguishable, some V segments, including TRBV6-2 and TRBV6-3, were excluded. As was reported, the HLA-A and HLA-B alleles of most subjects were accurately predicted from TCR beta sequences.

The germline V gene encodes CDR1 MDHEN and CDR2 SYDVKM. Trimming removed 6 bases from V and 7 bases from J, with 9 bases in between. This CDR3 comprises 11 residues. The clonotype comes from a male donor in good health and CMV-seropositive. Sample: PBMCs. This chain links TRBV28 with TRBJ2-5; D unresolved. The CDR3, as DNA: TGTGCCAGCAGCCACCCAGGGACCCAGTACTTC. It codes for CASSHPGTQYF.